Sequencing of this T cell receptor (beta chain) was carried out in a study of blood T cell repertoires in COVID-19. Study background: Specimens from acute and convalescent COVID-19 originated in the United States, Italy and Spain.

Assignment of participants to cohorts was predicated upon participant-reported clinical history. The CDR3 is 15 amino acids. The method was immunoSEQ multiplex PCR; TCRdb's version includes in-frame clones alone and lacks a portion of them. The sample lists over 150,000 clones; 84% were seen once. Sequencing was done on a sample of PBMCs or T cells enriched from blood (not recorded which). This TCR was sampled from a man aged 50 to 59 who had recovered from COVID-19. The chain employs TRBV21-1 and TRBJ1-6; the table's D call of TRBD1 was not tested on the DNA. TRBV21-1 is recorded as a pseudogene. The CDR3, as DNA: TGTGCCAGCACCCTAAAGGGGACAGGGGACTCACCCCTCCACTTT. It translates to CASTLKGTGDSPLHF.